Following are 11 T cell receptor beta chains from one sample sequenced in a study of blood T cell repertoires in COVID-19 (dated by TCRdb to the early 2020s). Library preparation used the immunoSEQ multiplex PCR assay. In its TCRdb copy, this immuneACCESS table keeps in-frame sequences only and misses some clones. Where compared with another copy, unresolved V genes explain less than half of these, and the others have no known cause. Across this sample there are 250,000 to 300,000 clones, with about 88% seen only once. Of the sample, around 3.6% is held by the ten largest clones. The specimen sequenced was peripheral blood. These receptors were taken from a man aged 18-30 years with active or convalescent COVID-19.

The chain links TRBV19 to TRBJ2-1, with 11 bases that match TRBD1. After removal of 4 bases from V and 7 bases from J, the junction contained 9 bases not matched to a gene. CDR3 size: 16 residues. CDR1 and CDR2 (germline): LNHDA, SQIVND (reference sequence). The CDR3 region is CASSTPGTGGHNEQFF. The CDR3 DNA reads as TGTGCCAGTAGTACCCCCGGGACAGGGGGTCATAATGAGCAGTTCTTC.

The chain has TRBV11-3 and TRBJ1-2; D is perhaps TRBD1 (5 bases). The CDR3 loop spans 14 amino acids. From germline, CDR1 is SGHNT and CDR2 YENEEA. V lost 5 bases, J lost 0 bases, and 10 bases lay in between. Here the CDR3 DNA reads TGTGCCAGCAGCCTGCGGGGCACTAACTATGGCTACACCTTC. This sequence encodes CASSLRGTNYGYTF.

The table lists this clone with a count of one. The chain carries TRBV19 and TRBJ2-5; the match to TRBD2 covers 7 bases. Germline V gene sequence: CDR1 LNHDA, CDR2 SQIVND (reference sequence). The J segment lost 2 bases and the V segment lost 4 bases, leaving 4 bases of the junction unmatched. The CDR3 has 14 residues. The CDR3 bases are TGTGCCAGTAGTAGGGGGGGACCTCAAGAGACCCAGTACTTC. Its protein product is CASSRGGPQETQYF.

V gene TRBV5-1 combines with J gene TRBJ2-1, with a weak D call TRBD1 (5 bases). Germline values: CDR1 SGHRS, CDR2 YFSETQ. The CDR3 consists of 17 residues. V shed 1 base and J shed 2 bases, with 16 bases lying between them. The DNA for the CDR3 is TGCGCCAGCAGCTTGACAGGACGCAAAAGAACCTACAATGAGCAGTTCTTC. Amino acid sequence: CASSLTGRKRTYNEQFF.

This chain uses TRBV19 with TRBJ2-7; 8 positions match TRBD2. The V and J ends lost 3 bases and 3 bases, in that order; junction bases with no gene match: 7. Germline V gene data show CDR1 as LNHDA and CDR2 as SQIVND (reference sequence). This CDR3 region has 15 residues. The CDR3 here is CASSISMTSDYEQYF. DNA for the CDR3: TGTGCCAGTAGTATTAGCATGACTAGCGACTACGAGCAGTACTTC.

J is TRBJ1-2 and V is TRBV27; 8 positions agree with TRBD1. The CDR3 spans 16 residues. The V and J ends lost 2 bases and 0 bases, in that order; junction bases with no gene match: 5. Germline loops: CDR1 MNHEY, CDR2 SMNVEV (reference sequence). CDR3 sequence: CASSLGTGLTNYGYTF. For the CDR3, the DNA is TGTGCCAGCAGTTTAGGGACAGGTCTAACTAACTATGGCTACACCTTC.

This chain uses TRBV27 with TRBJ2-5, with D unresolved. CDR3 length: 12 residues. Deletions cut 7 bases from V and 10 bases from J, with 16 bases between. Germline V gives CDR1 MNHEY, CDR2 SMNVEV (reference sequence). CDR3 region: CASISSRGNQYF. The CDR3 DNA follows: TGTGCCAGCATATCGAGCCGTGGTAACCAGTACTTC.

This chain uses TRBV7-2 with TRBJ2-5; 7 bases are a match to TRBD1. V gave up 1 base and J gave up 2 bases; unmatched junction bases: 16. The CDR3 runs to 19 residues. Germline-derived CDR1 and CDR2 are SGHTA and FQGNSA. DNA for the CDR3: TGTGCCAGCAGCTTAGTCCGGTCCGCTCAACAGGGGATACAAGAGACCCAGTACTTC. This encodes CASSLVRSAQQGIQETQYF.

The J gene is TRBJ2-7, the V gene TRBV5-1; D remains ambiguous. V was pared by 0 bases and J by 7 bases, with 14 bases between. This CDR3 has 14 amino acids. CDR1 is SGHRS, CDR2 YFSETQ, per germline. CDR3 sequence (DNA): TGCGCCAGCAGCTTGGATGGCATGACGAGGGAGCAGTACTTC. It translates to CASSLDGMTREQYF.

The CDR3 DNA sequence: TGTGCCAGTAGTACCGGGATGAAAACTAATGAAAAACTGTTTTTT. It translates to CASSTGMKTNEKLFF. The chain employs TRBV19 and TRBJ1-4, with D hard to call. The CDR3 runs 15 residues. Germline V lookup: CDR1 LNHDA, CDR2 SQIVND (reference sequence). The germline V and J ends were trimmed by 4 bases and 1 base, with 10 bases remaining between them.

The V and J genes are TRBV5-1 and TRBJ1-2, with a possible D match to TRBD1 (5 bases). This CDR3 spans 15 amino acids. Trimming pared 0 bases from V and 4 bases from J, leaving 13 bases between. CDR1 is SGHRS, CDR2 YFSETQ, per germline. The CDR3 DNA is TGCGCCAGCAGCTTGGACAGGTTGGGGTCCTATGGCTACACCTTC. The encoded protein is CASSLDRLGSYGYTF.